One and the same sample provided the 23 T cell receptor beta chains below, sequenced in a study of cytomegalovirus exposure and HLA in healthy donors. PCR used 60 Vbeta primers and 13 Jbeta primers. Here immunoSEQ multiplex PCR was the method, and the copy in TCRdb shows in-frame clones only, minus some. The sample holds 150,000 to 200,000 clones; roughly 84% are singletons and the top ten take 0.95% to 1.5%. Input material: PBMCs. The origin of the receptors is a boy aged 2 to 9 in good health and CMV-seronegative.

V gene TRBV19 combines with J gene TRBJ1-4; D not resolved. Germline V gives CDR1 LNHDA, CDR2 SQIVND (reference sequence). The CDR3 is made up of 13 amino acids. Trimming pared 1 base from V and 8 bases from J, leaving 8 bases between. The CDR3 reads CASSIGNGEKLFF. CDR3 bases: TGTGCCAGTAGTATAGGGAACGGGGAAAAACTGTTTTTT.

V is TRBV18 and J is TRBJ1-2; TRBD1 agrees at 8 bases. Unmatched junction bases numbered 13, after V lost 1 base and J lost 9 bases. CDR1 and CDR2 from the germline V gene are KGHSH and LQKENI. CDR3 length: 16 amino acids. CDR3 nucleotides: TGTGCCAGCTCACCACGGATTGAGCAGGGGGCGTTGAGCTACACCTTC. Its protein is CASSPRIEQGALSYTF.

The genes are TRBV19 and TRBJ2-1; TRBD2 matches at 10 bases. Germline V gives CDR1 LNHDA, CDR2 SQIVND (reference sequence). The ends lost 6 bases at V and 7 bases at J; junction bases unmatched: 9. The CDR3 totals 15 residues. The CDR3 sequence is CASRSAAGGVNEQFF. The CDR3 DNA follows: TGTGCCAGTAGATCAGCAGCGGGAGGGGTGAATGAGCAGTTCTTC.

The chain employs TRBV29-1 and TRBJ2-5; maybe TRBD1 (5 bases). Trimming pared 5 bases from V and 5 bases from J, leaving 15 bases between. The CDR3 contains 13 residues. Germline V CDR1 and CDR2: SQVTM, ANQGSEA. The CDR3: CSVTTASGETQYF. CDR3 coding DNA: TGCAGCGTTACGACAGCCTCCGGGGAGACCCAGTACTTC.

This clone was detected only once. The genes are TRBV7-2 and TRBJ2-5; TRBD2 matches at 10 bases. V gave up 2 bases and J gave up 5 bases; unmatched junction bases: 11. The germline V gene has CDR1 SGHTA and CDR2 FQGNSA. This CDR3 comprises 17 residues. The CDR3 loop reads CASSLILAGGPGETQYF. The CDR3 DNA is TGTGCCAGCAGCTTAATTTTAGCGGGGGGCCCAGGGGAGACCCAGTACTTC.

This clone was recorded once. The chain recombines TRBV15 with TRBJ1-4, with 8 nucleotides matching TRBD1. Looked up from germline, CDR1 is LNHNV and CDR2 is YYDKDF (reference sequence). This CDR3 has 15 residues. With V trimmed by 8 bases and J by 9 bases, 14 bases remained unmatched. For the CDR3, the DNA is TGTGCCACCCTTTATCCCGGGACAGGTGGCCAAAAACTGTTTTTT. This sequence encodes CATLYPGTGGQKLFF.

Here the CDR3 reads CASRGGAGDYEQYV. DNA for the CDR3: TGTGCCAGCAGAGGTGGGGCAGGGGATTACGAGCAGTACGTC. The chain has TRBV11-2 and TRBJ2-7, with D maybe TRBD1 (6 bases). CDR1 SGHAT and CDR2 FQNNGV come from the germline V gene. This CDR3 contains 14 residues. Trimming pared 6 bases from V and 4 bases from J, leaving 16 bases between.

The chain has TRBV19 and TRBJ1-1; 9 bases align to TRBD1. Germline-derived CDR1 and CDR2 are LNHDA and SQIVND (reference sequence). The CDR3 has 16 amino acids. J lost 5 bases, V lost 5 bases, and 12 bases had no gene match. The DNA for the CDR3 is TGTGCCAGTAGTCTATGGAGGACAGGGGCGAAGACTGAAGCTTTCTTT. Translated: CASSLWRTGAKTEAFF.

The CDR3 is CASSPDRALQYF. The CDR3 bases are TGTGCCAGCTCACCCGACAGGGCTCTGCAGTATTTT. The J gene is TRBJ2-3, the V gene TRBV18, with 7 bases lining up with TRBD1. The V gene's germline CDR1 is KGHSH and CDR2 LQKENI. V lost 3 bases and J lost 11; bases outside the gene matches: 5. This CDR3 has 12 residues.

The chain links TRBV27 to TRBJ1-1, with 11 bases matching TRBD1. This CDR3 contains 16 residues. CDR1 and CDR2 (germline): MNHEY, SMNVEV (reference sequence). V gave up 5 bases and J gave up 9 bases; unmatched junction bases: 14. The CDR3 region has the DNA TGTGCCAGCAGTCAAAATCAGGACAGGGGGCGCTTTAAAGCTTTCTTT. Translation gives CASSQNQDRGRFKAFF.

This clone was recorded once. The chain joins TRBV7-8 to TRBJ1-2; the D is unclear. This CDR3 is built from 14 residues. Trimming removed 1 base from V and 1 base from J, with 7 bases in between. Germline V gene data show CDR1 as SGHVS and CDR2 as FQNEAQ. The DNA of the CDR3 is TGTGCCAGCAGCTTAGTTACCAGTAACTATGGCTACACCTTC. This codes for CASSLVTSNYGYTF.

The CDR3 DNA is TGTGCCAGCAGTACCCGGACAGGGCGCGGCTACACCTTC. Translating it yields CASSTRTGRGYTF. V is TRBV6-5 and J is TRBJ1-2, with 8 bases fitting TRBD1. CDR1 is MNHEY and CDR2 is SVGAGI in the germline V gene. This CDR3 comprises 13 residues. Trimming cost V 5 bases and J 8 bases; bases outside gene matches: 7.

This clone was picked up one time. V usage is TRBV16 and J usage is TRBJ1-5, with 12 bases matching TRBD1. V gave up 4 bases and J gave up 3 bases; unmatched junction bases: 4. Germline CDR1 KGHSY, CDR2 FQNENV. The CDR3 is made up of 16 amino acids. The CDR3 DNA sequence: TGTGCCAGCAGCCTAGGGACAGGGGGCAACAATCAGCCCCAGCATTTT. Translation: CASSLGTGGNNQPQHF. Filled out from reference TRBV16 and TRBJ1-5, the complete variable domain reads GEEVAQTPKHLVRGEGQKAKLYCAPIKGHSYVFWYQQVLKNEFKFLISFQNENVFDETGMPKERFSAKCLPNSPCSLEIQATKLEDSAVYFCASSLGTGGNNQPQHFGDGTRLSIL.

The chain uses TRBV30 and TRBJ1-1; D ambiguous. Per the germline V gene, CDR1 is GTSNPN and CDR2 is SVGIG (reference sequence). The V gene lost 1 base and the J gene lost 8 bases, with 8 bases spanning the gap. The CDR3 length is 11 residues. CDR3: CAWSETSEAFF. CDR3 DNA: TGTGCCTGGAGTGAGACTTCCGAAGCTTTCTTT.

This clone turned up a few times. The CDR3 nucleotides read TGTGCCAGCAGACAGGGGGCCAATTCACCCCTCCACTTT. Translation gives CASRQGANSPLHF. J is TRBJ1-6 and V is TRBV6-4, with TRBD1 matching 9 bases. After removal of 6 bases from V and 7 bases from J, the junction contained 1 base not matched to a gene. Germline V lookup: CDR1 MRHNA, CDR2 SNTAGT. The CDR3 totals 13 residues.

The V call is TRBV5-6, the J call TRBJ1-2; a possible D gene is TRBD1 (5 bases). Trimming removed 2 bases from V and 5 bases from J, with 13 bases in between. Germline V gene data show CDR1 as SGHDT and CDR2 as YYEEEE. The length of the CDR3 is 14 residues. CDR3 DNA: TGTGCCAGCAGCTTCCAGGGAAAGAATTATGGCTACACCTTC. Amino acids: CASSFQGKNYGYTF.

This rearrangement joins TRBV19 to TRBJ2-5, with 8 bases lining up with TRBD2. CDR1 is LNHDA and CDR2 is SQIVND in the germline V gene (reference sequence). V lost 7 bases, J lost 5 bases, and 9 bases stayed unmatched. The CDR3 extends over 14 amino acids. CDR3 residues: CASIPSGGPETQYF. DNA of the CDR3: TGTGCCAGTATCCCCTCGGGGGGGCCTGAGACCCAGTACTTC.

This chain joins TRBV2 and TRBJ2-2; 7 nucleotides line up with TRBD1. After removal of 6 bases from V and 6 bases from J, the junction contained 4 bases not matched to a gene. The CDR3 length is 13 residues. The germline gives CDR1 SNHLY, CDR2 FYNNEI. The CDR3 nucleotides read TGTGCCAGCAGAGCAGGGGGTCCCGGGGAGCTGTTTTTT. Protein: CASRAGGPGELFF.

This chain uses TRBV28 with TRBJ1-1; D not certain. The CDR3 extends over 13 amino acids. Deletions cut 6 bases from V and 6 bases from J, with 14 bases between. Germline V lookup: CDR1 MDHEN, CDR2 SYDVKM. CDR3 sequence reads: CASSLITRAEAFF. The CDR3 coding sequence is TGTGCCAGCAGCCTGATTACTAGAGCTGAAGCTTTCTTT.

The chain carries TRBV25-1 and TRBJ1-4; 10 bases line up with TRBD1. Germline-derived CDR1 and CDR2 are MGHDK and SYGVNS. Trimming took 5 bases from V and 4 from J; bases not matched to a gene: 1. This CDR3 is built from 14 residues. CDR3 loop: CASSRTGGNEKLFF. The DNA for the CDR3 is TGTGCCAGCAGTAGGACAGGGGGTAATGAAAAACTGTTTTTT.

This clone was counted once. The V gene is TRBV27, the J gene TRBJ2-1; 8 bases map to TRBD2. Germline CDR1 MNHEY, CDR2 SMNVEV (reference sequence). V lost 7 bases to trimming and J lost 0 bases; unmatched junction nucleotides: 8. The CDR3 extends over 16 amino acids. The CDR3 DNA is TGTGCCAGCAATAAAAAAAGCGGGAGCTCCTACAATGAGCAGTTCTTC. It specifies CASNKKSGSSYNEQFF.

The rearrangement joins TRBV2 to TRBJ1-2; D call uncertain. CDR1 is SNHLY, CDR2 FYNNEI, per germline. Trimming removed 8 bases from V and 0 bases from J, with 19 bases in between. This CDR3 has 16 residues. CDR3 residues: CASSESPWEANYGYTF. The CDR3 bases are TGTGCCAGCTCTGAATCCCCCTGGGAGGCTAACTATGGCTACACCTTC.

The genes are TRBV13 and TRBJ2-2, with a weak D call TRBD1 (7 bases). Germline CDR1 is PRHDT and CDR2 is FYEKMQ (reference sequence). The CDR3 spans 16 residues. V was pared by 5 bases and J by 3 bases, with 16 bases between. Here the CDR3 reads CASSANRGGDTGELFF. In nucleotides, the CDR3 is TGTGCCAGCAGCGCCAACAGGGGCGGGGACACCGGGGAGCTGTTTTTT.